One sample yielded the 28 T cell receptor beta chains listed below, sequenced in a study of cytomegalovirus exposure and HLA in healthy donors. 60 Vbeta and 13 Jbeta primers were used in PCR. The table came from immunoSEQ multiplex PCR; TCRdb's copy has only in-frame clones and leaves some out. The sample holds around 190,000 clones; around 81% are singletons and the top ten take around 5.7%. Sequencing was carried out using PBMCs. The source is a man aged 35-49 years in good health and CMV-seronegative.

The chain carries TRBV28 and TRBJ2-7; 7 positions agree with TRBD2. CDR3 length: 13 residues. Germline V gene sequence: CDR1 MDHEN, CDR2 SYDVKM. Unmatched junction bases numbered 4, after V lost 6 bases and J lost 2 bases. Here the CDR3 reads CASRHGTTYEQYF. For the CDR3, the DNA is TGTGCCAGCAGACACGGGACTACCTACGAGCAGTACTTC.

For this clone: A read error may produce the germline difference seen at one junction end. The rearrangement uses TRBV7-9 and TRBJ1-1; maybe TRBD1 (6 bases). The germline gives CDR1 SEHNR, CDR2 FQNEAQ (reference sequence). This CDR3 has 15 residues. This chain's CDR3 is CSSSPTAQGWTEAFF. In DNA, the CDR3 is TGTTCCAGCAGCCCCACCGCACAGGGATGGACTGAAGCTTTCTTT.

The chain employs TRBV5-6 and TRBJ1-5; 10 bases match TRBD1. J gave up 6 bases and V 4 bases, and 7 bases lay outside the gene matches. The CDR3 loop spans 15 amino acids. Germline V gene lookup returns CDR1 SGHDT and CDR2 YYEEEE. The CDR3 DNA sequence: TGTGCCAGCAGCCACTCCGGACAGGGGGGTCAGCCCCAGCATTTT. Translating it yields CASSHSGQGGQPQHF.

The V call is TRBV9, the J call TRBJ2-1; 8 nucleotides align to TRBD2. V was clipped by 0 bases and J by 6 bases; unmatched bases: 2. CDR3 length: 14 residues. CDR1 and CDR2 from the germline V gene are SGDLS and YYNGEE. This chain's CDR3 is CASSVGAGANEQFF. The CDR3 DNA reads TGTGCCAGCAGCGTAGGAGCGGGGGCCAATGAGCAGTTCTTC.

This sequence joins TRBV6-1 and TRBJ1-5; D might be TRBD1 (6 bases). Germline values: CDR1 MNHNS, CDR2 SASEGT. This CDR3 contains 14 residues. Trimming stripped 1 base from V and 7 bases from J, with 11 bases between. The CDR3 DNA sequence: TGTGCCAGCAGTGAAGTGGGGGGGCGGCAGCCCCAGCATTTT. Protein product: CASSEVGGRQPQHF.

The chain recombines TRBV5-1 with TRBJ1-4; TRBD1 is a possible D gene (5 bases). Trimming left V 7 bases short and J 0 bases short, with 19 bases between. This CDR3 spans 17 amino acids. Germline V lookup: CDR1 SGHRS, CDR2 YFSETQ. The CDR3, as DNA: TGCGCCAGCGCCGTAGGACATACGCTTGCAACTAATGAAAAACTGTTTTTT. It specifies CASAVGHTLATNEKLFF.

The chain joins TRBV29-1 to TRBJ2-1, with TRBD2 identical over 10 bases. Germline lookup yields CDR1 SQVTM and CDR2 ANQGSEA. The ends lost 4 bases at V and 9 bases at J; junction bases unmatched: 6. The CDR3 length is 13 residues. The CDR3 coding sequence is TGCAGCGTTGTAGCGCTAGCGGGGGCTGAGCAGTTCTTC. It translates to CSVVALAGAEQFF.

This chain uses TRBV14 with TRBJ2-7, with TRBD2 identical over 9 bases. Germline V gene sequence: CDR1 SGHDN, CDR2 FVKESK. The CDR3 totals 14 residues. Germline trimming cut 3 bases from V and 5 bases from J; bases unmatched to any gene: 5. The DNA of the CDR3 is TGTGCCAGCAGCCAGCTCCTAGCGGGAAACGAGCAGTACTTC. Amino acid sequence: CASSQLLAGNEQYF.

This chain uses TRBV9 with TRBJ1-1, with a possible D match to TRBD1 (5 bases). Germline lookup yields CDR1 SGDLS and CDR2 YYNGEE. This CDR3 contains 14 residues. V was shortened by 4 bases and J by 4 bases, with 14 bases between the two germline ends. The CDR3 reads CASSINRLGTEAFF. Here the CDR3 DNA reads TGTGCCAGCAGCATCAACAGGTTGGGCACTGAAGCTTTCTTT.

Only a few counts were recorded for this clone. This chain uses TRBV7-2 with TRBJ1-5; D unclear. Germline V gene lookup returns CDR1 SGHTA and CDR2 FQGNSA. The CDR3 spans 12 residues. The germline V and J ends were trimmed by 4 bases and 6 bases, with 7 bases remaining between them. CDR3: CASSSSGQPQHF. CDR3 in DNA: TGTGCCAGCAGCTCATCGGGTCAGCCCCAGCATTTT.

This clone was seen a handful of times. This chain connects TRBV19 to TRBJ2-4; D uncertain. V lost 6 bases to trimming and J lost 7 bases, with 13 bases between them. Germline values: CDR1 LNHDA, CDR2 SQIVND (reference sequence). The CDR3 spans 13 residues. CDR3 nucleotide sequence: TGTGCCAGTAGCCTCGCGTTGCGTAACATTCAGTACTTC. Its protein is CASSLALRNIQYF.

The V call is TRBV18, the J call TRBJ2-7; D is undetermined. Germline CDR1 reads KGHSH; CDR2 reads LQKENI. Trimming shortened V by 0 bases and J by 4 bases, and 10 bases separated the two germline ends. The length of the CDR3 is 14 residues. The DNA for the CDR3 is TGTGCCAGCTCACCACCTGCCAGGCGATACGAGCAGTACTTC. Its translation is CASSPPARRYEQYF.

The chain carries TRBV9 and TRBJ2-7; D may be TRBD1 (6 bases). V was trimmed by 2 bases and J by 1 base, leaving 7 bases between them. This CDR3 is built from 13 residues. Germline V gene data show CDR1 as SGDLS and CDR2 as YYNGEE. The CDR3 nucleotides are TGTGCCAGCAGCGTCGGACAGTCCTACGAGCAGTACTTC. Translation gives CASSVGQSYEQYF.

The chain combines TRBV19 with TRBJ2-7, with D possibly TRBD1 on 5 matching bases. Trimming cost V 4 bases and J 1 base, with 5 bases left between them. The CDR3 is 12 residues long. The germline V gene encodes CDR1 LNHDA and CDR2 SQIVND (reference sequence). CDR3 region: CASSTGSYEQYF. DNA of the CDR3: TGTGCCAGTAGTACAGGGTCCTACGAGCAGTACTTC.

To note about this clone: This sample also contains other DNA sequences that code for the same CDR3. The rearrangement uses TRBV30 and TRBJ1-6; the D gene is possibly TRBD1 (6 bases). With 3 bases removed from V and 4 bases from J, the gap between germline ends came to 7 bases. The CDR3 covers 13 residues. Germline loops: CDR1 GTSNPN, CDR2 SVGIG (reference sequence). CDR3 in amino acids: CAWRQGYNSPLHF. In nucleotides, the CDR3 is TGTGCCTGGAGACAGGGATATAATTCACCCCTCCACTTT. Full variable domain (outside the CDR3, taken from reference TRBV30 and TRBJ1-6): SQTIHQWPATLVQPVGSPLSLECTVEGTSNPNLYWYRQAAGRGLQLLFYSVGIGQISSEVPQNLSASRPQDRQFILSSKKLLLSDSGFYLCAWRQGYNSPLHFGNGTRLTVT.

This chain connects TRBV27 to TRBJ1-5, with TRBD1 matching 9 bases. This CDR3 comprises 16 residues. Germline V gives CDR1 MNHEY, CDR2 SMNVEV (reference sequence). The ends lost 8 bases at V and 7 bases at J; junction bases unmatched: 15. Here the CDR3 reads CASWPRGQGRLQPQHF. CDR3 DNA: TGTGCCAGCTGGCCCCGGGGACAGGGTCGTTTGCAGCCCCAGCATTTT.

DNA for the CDR3: TGTGCCAGCAGCTCCCACCTTCCCGGCGGCGGGCGGCCCGAGCAGTACTTC. It codes for CASSSHLPGGGRPEQYF. The rearrangement joins TRBV7-6 to TRBJ2-7; maybe TRBD2 (5 bases). V gave up 4 bases and J gave up 6 bases, with 25 bases separating them. The length of the CDR3 is 17 residues. Germline assignment: CDR1 SGHVS and CDR2 FNYEAQ.

The V call is TRBV4-3, the J call TRBJ2-5; D not resolved. Germline V gene sequence: CDR1 LGHNA, CDR2 YSLEER. CDR3 length equals 14 residues. Trimming took 0 bases from V and 4 from J, leaving 9 bases between them. CDR3 amino acids: CASSQDRVRETQYF. The DNA of the CDR3 is TGCGCCAGCAGCCAAGATCGGGTGAGAGAGACCCAGTACTTC.

The rearrangement joins TRBV7-9 to TRBJ2-5; possible D gene TRBD2, 5 bases. Germline V gene data show CDR1 as SEHNR and CDR2 as FQNEAQ (reference sequence). Trimming took off 3 bases at V and 0 bases at J, with 8 bases between the two ends. The length of the CDR3 is 14 residues. The DNA for the CDR3 is TGTGCCAGCAGCTTTTCAGCGGACCAAGAGACCCAGTACTTC. Translation gives CASSFSADQETQYF.

This chain connects TRBV4-3 to TRBJ2-1; TRBD2 aligns across 12 bases. The V segment lost 0 bases and the J segment 1 base; nucleotides outside the gene matches: 7. CDR3 length: 19 residues. Germline CDR1 and CDR2: LGHNA and YSLEER. The CDR3 sequence: CASSQESGLAGGSYNEQFF. The CDR3 coding sequence is TGCGCCAGCAGCCAAGAGTCGGGACTAGCGGGTGGGTCCTACAATGAGCAGTTCTTC.

The chain recombines TRBV6-6 with TRBJ1-1; D gene unclear. This CDR3 comprises 13 residues. With 5 bases removed from V and 3 bases from J, the gap between germline ends came to 10 bases. Per the germline V gene, CDR1 is MNHNY and CDR2 is SVGAGI (reference sequence). CDR3 sequence: CASSIIQDTEAFF. Here the CDR3 DNA reads TGTGCCAGCAGTATAATCCAGGACACTGAAGCTTTCTTT.

This clone turned up a few times. The V and J genes are TRBV11-3 and TRBJ2-4; TRBD1 matches 10 bases. The CDR3 runs to 16 residues. The germline V gene encodes CDR1 SGHNT and CDR2 YENEEA. The ends lost 5 bases at V and 3 bases at J; junction bases unmatched: 7. The CDR3 protein is CASSGRDRGGKNIQYF. Here the CDR3 DNA reads TGTGCCAGCAGCGGCCGGGACAGGGGCGGCAAAAACATTCAGTACTTC.

The V call is TRBV19, the J call TRBJ2-1, with TRBD2 matching 9 bases. In germline, CDR1 is LNHDA, CDR2 SQIVND (reference sequence). The CDR3 covers 15 residues. The V gene end was trimmed by 4 bases and the J gene end by 1 base; junction bases not matched to a gene: 2. The CDR3 bases are TGTGCCAGTAGTAGGGGACTAGCATCCTACAATGAGCAGTTCTTC. Encoded protein: CASSRGLASYNEQFF.

The chain combines TRBV28 with TRBJ1-2, with 10 nucleotides matching TRBD1. Germline trimming cut 5 bases from V and 5 bases from J; bases unmatched to any gene: 2. The CDR3 runs 13 residues. From germline, CDR1 is MDHEN and CDR2 SYDVKM. In DNA, the CDR3 is TGTGCCAGCAGTGGGACAGGGGCGTATGGCTACACCTTC. Translating gives CASSGTGAYGYTF.

This chain joins TRBV6-5 and TRBJ1-4, with 8 bases aligning to TRBD1. J gave up 5 bases and V 7 bases, and 9 bases lay outside the gene matches. The CDR3 sequence is 15 residues long. Germline values: CDR1 MNHEY, CDR2 SVGAGI. CDR3 sequence reads: CASMRFRGPNEKLFF. DNA for the CDR3: TGTGCCAGCATGCGCTTCAGGGGGCCGAATGAAAAACTGTTTTTT.

There are a few counts of this clone. This sequence joins TRBV5-1 and TRBJ2-7; 7 bases map to TRBD1. Germline V gene sequence: CDR1 SGHRS, CDR2 YFSETQ. Unmatched junction bases numbered 7, after V lost 4 bases and J lost 6 bases. This CDR3 has 13 amino acids. CDR3 sequence reads: CASSTDREGEQYF. CDR3 coding DNA: TGCGCCAGCAGCACAGACAGGGAAGGCGAGCAGTACTTC.

This clone was observed a single time. CDR3 region: CASSLGIVTTYEQYF. In DNA form, the CDR3 reads TGTGCCAGCAGCTTAGGTATCGTGACAACCTACGAGCAGTACTTC. The chain has TRBV7-8 and TRBJ2-7, with D unclear. V dropped 1 base and J dropped 2 bases, with 12 bases sitting between them. The germline gives CDR1 SGHVS, CDR2 FQNEAQ. The CDR3 consists of 15 residues. Full variable domain (remainder filled in from reference TRBV7-8 and TRBJ2-7): GAGVSQSPRYKVAKRGQDVALRCDPISGHVSLFWYQQALGQGPEFLTYFQNEAQLDKSGLPSDRFFAERPEGSVSTLKIQRTQQEDSAVYLCASSLGIVTTYEQYFGPGTRLTVT.

This chain uses TRBV5-1 with TRBJ2-3; 14 nucleotides agree with TRBD2. Per germline, CDR1 SGHRS and CDR2 YFSETQ. V lost 7 bases, J lost 3 bases, and 1 base stayed unmatched. The CDR3 has 14 residues. The CDR3: CASGLAGGTDTQYF. The CDR3 DNA follows: TGCGCCAGCGGACTAGCGGGGGGAACAGATACGCAGTATTTT.